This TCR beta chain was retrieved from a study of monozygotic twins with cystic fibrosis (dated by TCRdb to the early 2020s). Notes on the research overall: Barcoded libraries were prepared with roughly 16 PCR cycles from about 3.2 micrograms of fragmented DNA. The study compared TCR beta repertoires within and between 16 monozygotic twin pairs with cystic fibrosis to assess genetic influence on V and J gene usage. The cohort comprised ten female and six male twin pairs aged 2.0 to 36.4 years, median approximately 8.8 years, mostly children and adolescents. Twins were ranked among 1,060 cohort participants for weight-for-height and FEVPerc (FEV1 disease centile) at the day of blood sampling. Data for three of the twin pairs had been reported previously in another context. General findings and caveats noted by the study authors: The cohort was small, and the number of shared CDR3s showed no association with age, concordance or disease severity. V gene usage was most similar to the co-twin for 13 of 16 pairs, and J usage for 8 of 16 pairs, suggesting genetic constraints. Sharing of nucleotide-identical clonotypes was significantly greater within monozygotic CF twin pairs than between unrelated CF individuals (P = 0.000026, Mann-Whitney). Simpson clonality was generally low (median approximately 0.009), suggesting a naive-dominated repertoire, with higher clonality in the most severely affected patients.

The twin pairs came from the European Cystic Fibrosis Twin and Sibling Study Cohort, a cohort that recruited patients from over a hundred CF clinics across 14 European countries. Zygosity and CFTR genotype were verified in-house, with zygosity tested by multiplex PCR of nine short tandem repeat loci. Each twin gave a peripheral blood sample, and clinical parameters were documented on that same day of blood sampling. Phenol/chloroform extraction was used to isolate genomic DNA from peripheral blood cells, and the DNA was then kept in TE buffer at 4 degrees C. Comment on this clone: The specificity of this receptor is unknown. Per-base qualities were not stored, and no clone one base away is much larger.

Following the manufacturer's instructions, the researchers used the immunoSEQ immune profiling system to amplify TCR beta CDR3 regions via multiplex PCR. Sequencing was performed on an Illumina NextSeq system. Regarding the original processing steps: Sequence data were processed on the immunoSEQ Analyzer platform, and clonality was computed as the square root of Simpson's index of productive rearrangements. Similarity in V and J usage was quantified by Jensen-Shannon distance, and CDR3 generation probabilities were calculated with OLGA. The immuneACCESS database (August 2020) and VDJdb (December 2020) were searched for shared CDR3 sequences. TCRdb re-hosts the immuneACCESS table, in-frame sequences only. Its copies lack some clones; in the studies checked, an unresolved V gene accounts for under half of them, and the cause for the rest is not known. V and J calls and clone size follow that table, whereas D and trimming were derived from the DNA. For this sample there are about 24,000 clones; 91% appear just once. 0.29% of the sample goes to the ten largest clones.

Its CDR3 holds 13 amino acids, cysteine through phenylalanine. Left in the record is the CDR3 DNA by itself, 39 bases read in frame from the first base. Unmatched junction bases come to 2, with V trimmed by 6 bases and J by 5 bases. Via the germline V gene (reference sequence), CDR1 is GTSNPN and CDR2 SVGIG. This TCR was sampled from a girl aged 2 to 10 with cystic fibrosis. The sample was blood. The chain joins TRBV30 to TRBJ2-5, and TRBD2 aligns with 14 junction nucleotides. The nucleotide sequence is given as TGTGCCTGTCGGACTAGCGGGGGGGAGACCCAGTACTTC. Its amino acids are CACRTSGGETQYF.